The 8 T cell receptor beta chains given below trace back to one sample, sequenced in a study of cytomegalovirus exposure and HLA in healthy donors. This PCR relied on a set of 60 Vbeta primers and 13 Jbeta primers. Only in-frame clones appear in the TCRdb table, and some are missing; sequencing was by immunoSEQ multiplex PCR. The repertoire includes 55,000 to 80,000 clones, roughly four fifths of them detected once, and 1.5% to 2% sits in the top ten. Sequencing used PBMCs. These receptors were obtained from a man between 18 and 29 years old in good health and CMV-seronegative.

The V gene is TRBV4-1, the J gene TRBJ2-7; 8 bases match TRBD2. Germline V lookup: CDR1 MGHRA, CDR2 YSYEKL. The CDR3 extends over 16 amino acids. The trim removed 1 base at V and 4 bases at J, leaving 9 bases unmatched. The DNA for the CDR3 is TGCGCCAGCAGCCAAGCGTCAGCGGGAGATTGGTACGAGCAGTACTTC. Amino acids: CASSQASAGDWYEQYF.

In its sample, this clone was seen a few times. CDR3: CASSLVGGKYHEQYF. For the CDR3, the DNA is TGTGCCAGCAGCTTGGTGGGAGGGAAGTACCACGAGCAGTACTTC. This sequence joins TRBV5-4 and TRBJ2-7; TRBD2 matches at 7 bases. Germline loops: CDR1 SGHNT, CDR2 YYREEE (reference sequence). The CDR3 length is 15 residues. Losses at the gene ends were 0 bases for V and 5 bases for J; bases not matched to a gene: 8.

This clone showed up just once. The gene calls are TRBV4-3 and TRBJ1-1; D may be TRBD1 (6 bases). V lost 2 bases and J lost 6, with 10 bases in between. There are 13 residues in the CDR3. Germline V gene data show CDR1 as LGHNA and CDR2 as YSLEER. The CDR3 sequence is CASSQKGGAEAFF. In DNA, the CDR3 is TGCGCCAGCAGCCAAAAAGGGGGGGCTGAAGCTTTCTTT.

CDR3 DNA: TGCGCCAGCAGCATAACCACGGGACAGCCCTACGAGCAGTACTTC. Protein: CASSITTGQPYEQYF. The chain joins TRBV5-1 to TRBJ2-7; 7 positions agree with TRBD1. This CDR3 region has 15 residues. J was trimmed by 2 bases and V by 4 bases; bases with no gene match: 9. Germline V lookup: CDR1 SGHRS, CDR2 YFSETQ.

This CDR3 is CASSPASGLETYEQYF. The CDR3 DNA is TGTGCCAGCAGTCCCGCCTCGGGACTCGAAACCTACGAGCAGTACTTC. The chain uses TRBV27 and TRBJ2-7, with D tentatively TRBD2 (6 bases). Trimming removed 5 bases at V and 2 bases at J, with 19 bases between. This CDR3 spans 16 amino acids. Germline-derived CDR1 and CDR2 are MNHEY and SMNVEV (reference sequence).

The J gene is TRBJ2-7, the V gene TRBV18; the D is unclear. V shed 3 bases and J shed 0 bases, with 6 bases lying between them. Germline loops: CDR1 KGHSH, CDR2 LQKENI. The CDR3 has 13 amino acids. DNA for the CDR3: TGTGCCAGCTCACCTGCGTCCTCCTACGAGCAGTACTTC. Translated: CASSPASSYEQYF.

The chain joins TRBV6-6 to TRBJ1-6, with D uncertain. The CDR3 sequence is 15 residues long. Germline CDR1 reads MNHNY; CDR2 reads SVGAGI (reference sequence). Trimming took off 5 bases at V and 8 bases at J, with 16 bases between the two ends. The CDR3 DNA reads as TGTGCCAGCAGTAAGCTGGACGGGGAATATTCACCCCTCCACTTT. Translated, it gives CASSKLDGEYSPLHF.

The rearrangement links TRBV19 to TRBJ1-2; D not certain. The germline V and J ends were trimmed by 7 bases and 1 base, with 16 bases remaining between them. The CDR3 is made up of 15 amino acids. Germline V gene data show CDR1 as LNHDA and CDR2 as SQIVND (reference sequence). CDR3 region: CASTASAGDNYGYTF. Here the CDR3 DNA reads TGTGCCAGTACTGCTTCCGCAGGCGATAACTATGGCTACACCTTC.